This T cell receptor beta chain was sequenced in a study of blood T cell repertoires in COVID-19. The assay was immunoSEQ multiplex PCR, and TCRdb's table has in-frame clones only and misses some. The data hold a few hundred thousand clones, with about 89% observed a single time. There are 13 residues in the CDR3. Trimming took 6 bases from V and 8 from J; bases not matched to a gene: 6. Germline V gene lookup returns CDR1 MNHEY and CDR2 SVGAGI. This clonotype was obtained from a man aged 40-49 years in a cohort exposed to, infected with or recovered from COVID-19 (not recorded which). The chain combines TRBV6-5 with TRBJ1-1; 10 bases are shared with TRBD1. The specimen was PBMCs or T cells enriched from blood (not recorded which). The CDR3 loop reads CASRGQGPREAFF. The CDR3 nucleotides are TGTGCCAGCAGGGGACAGGGGCCTCGAGAAGCTTTCTTT.